This TCR beta chain was captured in a study of shared clonotypes between healthy human individuals. Findings and caveats of the study: Blood was the only sampled material, and tissue repertoires likely differ. At large depth, rarefaction still showed sorted-subset sequencing to be incomplete.

Germline lookup yields CDR1 LGHNA and CDR2 YNFKEQ. The CDR3 is 15 amino acids. With 4 bases clipped from V and 5 bases from J, the junction kept 4 bases outside the gene matches. Measured with immunoSEQ multiplex PCR; TCRdb has only the in-frame clones, and not every one. The table has over a million clones, around 75% seen once. A CD45RA-negative memory subset and a CD45RA+ naive subset were separated from the CD4+ cells. On this clone itself: Its target is unknown.

Sequencing used memory CD4+ T cells sorted from blood. As for subset: CD45RA-negative fraction. The chain employs TRBV4-2 and TRBJ2-5; TRBD2 matches at 13 bases. This receptor was identified in a man between 18 and 29 years old in good health. CDR3 amino acids: CASSRGTSGEETQYF. CDR3 in DNA: TGTGCCAGCAGCCGCGGGACTAGCGGGGAGGAGACCCAGTACTTC.